This is a list of T cell receptor beta chains from one sample in a study of neurological immune-mediated disorders. One entry per CDR3 protein, called by TCRdb with MiXCR from the 5' RACE reads. The profile shows about 30,000 distinct CDR3 sequences, roughly 14% of them singletons. Sequenced material: PBMCs. The receptors derive from a man aged 65-85 years in good health. The CDR3 runs from the conserved cysteine through the conserved F or W. A D gene is named only where the DNA matches it firmly. Where a row states a size, it is once, few, many or the class of an expanded clone; other rows omit it.

j_call d_call v_call clone_size cdr3_nt cdr3_aa
TRBJ2-2 . TRBV14 many TGTGCCAGCAGCCAGCGGACATCGAACACCGGGGAGCTGTTTTTT CASSQRTSNTGELFF
TRBJ2-2 . TRBV7-7 many TGTGCCAGCAGCACCCGGATCACCGGGGAGCTGTTTTTT CASSTRITGELFF
TRBJ1-5 . TRBV28 many TGTGCCAGCAGTCCCCCCACAGGGAGTCAGGGTCAGCCCCAGCATTTT CASSPPTGSQGQPQHF
TRBJ2-7 TRBD2 TRBV7-8 many TGTGCCAGCAGTCCGGGGGGGCAGGTGGGGGAGCAGTACTTC CASSPGGQVGEQYF
TRBJ1-5 . TRBV10-3 many TGTGCCATCAGTGAAGTTGGTTATCAGCCCCAGCATTTT CAISEVGYQPQHF
TRBJ2-1 . TRBV15 many TGTGCCACCAGCGCAGGGGTTAATGAGCAGTTCTTC CATSAGVNEQFF
TRBJ1-2 TRBD1 TRBV5-1 many TGCGCCAGCAGCTTGGATGGACAGGGGATTTATGGCTACACCTTC CASSLDGQGIYGYTF
TRBJ1-2 TRBD1 TRBV4-2 . TGTGCCAGCCTCCAGGACAGGGGGTTTGATGGCTACACCTTC CASLQDRGFDGYTF
TRBJ2-7 TRBD2 TRBV5-1 many TGCGCCAGCAGCTTGGCCGGGCGGGGGGGACTTTACGAGCAGTACTTC CASSLAGRGGLYEQYF
TRBJ2-7 . TRBV7-4 many TGTGCCAGCAGCTCCGAGGGGCACCTCCTGTACGAGCAGTACTTC CASSSEGHLLYEQYF
TRBJ2-5 TRBD2 TRBV12-3/TRBV12-4 many TGTGCCAGCAGTTTAGGGACTAGCGGGGGCGCTCCGGCGACCCAGTACTTC CASSLGTSGGAPATQYF
TRBJ1-2 TRBD1 TRBV6-1 many TGTGCCAGCAGTGAAGAGGGGACAGGGGACTATGGCTACACCTTC CASSEEGTGDYGYTF
TRBJ2-3 TRBD2 TRBV7-2 many TGTGCCAGCAGCTTAGTGGGCAGGAGCGGGGGAGGCACAGATACGCAGTATTTT CASSLVGRSGGGTDTQYF
TRBJ2-7 . TRBV20-1 many TGCAGTGCCAGTCCGGGGTTGGGCAGGGACCACTACGAGCAGTACTTC CSASPGLGRDHYEQYF
TRBJ2-2 TRBD1 TRBV5-1 once TGCGCCAGCTCGACGGACAGGGAGCACGTGGAGCTGTTCTTT CASSTDREHVELFF
TRBJ1-2 . TRBV14 medium-sized TGTGCCAGCAGCCAAGAGGGATGTGGCTACACCTTC CASSQEGCGYTF
TRBJ2-7 TRBD2 TRBV6-2/TRBV6-3 . TGTGCCAGCAGTTACTCGACTAGCGGGAGCGCCTACGAGCAGTACTTC CASSYSTSGSAYEQYF
TRBJ2-7 . TRBV7-2 many TGTGCCAGCAGCCTCCAGACAGAAGGATACTACGAGCAGTACTTC CASSLQTEGYYEQYF
TRBJ2-7 TRBD2 TRBV6-5 . TGTGCCAGCAGGCTAAGGGCGGGAGGGACCTACGAGCAGTACTTC CASRLRAGGTYEQYF
TRBJ1-6 . TRBV6-2/TRBV6-3 many TGTGCCAGCAGTTACTTCCGACCGGGGACAAAAAATTCACCCCTCCACTTT CASSYFRPGTKNSPLHF
TRBJ2-5 . TRBV18 few TGTGCCAGCTCCCTTGGACCCAGAGAAGAGACCCAGTACTTC CASSLGPREETQYF
TRBJ2-3 . TRBV20-1 many TGCAGTGCTCCCCGGCAGGGCGAAAGCACAGATACGCAGTATTTT CSAPRQGESTDTQYF
TRBJ1-3 . TRBV12-3/TRBV12-4 many TGTGCCAGCAGTTTCCATCGAAACACCATATATTTT CASSFHRNTIYF
TRBJ2-2 . TRBV6-2/TRBV6-3 many TGTGCCAGCAGTTACAGGAGGACCGGGGAGCTGTTTTTT CASSYRRTGELFF
TRBJ2-1 TRBD2 TRBV5-1 many TGCGCCAGCAGCTTGGCTCCTAGCGGGGGGACCTCCTACAATGAGCAGTTCTTC CASSLAPSGGTSYNEQFF
TRBJ1-2 . TRBV7-2 many TGTGCCAGCAGCTTAGGCCCTACCGGGGGGTCTCCCATCTTC CASSLGPTGGSPIF
TRBJ1-1 TRBD1 TRBV29-1 many TGCAGCGGGACAGGGGGCGGAGGAAACACTGAAGCTTTCTTT CSGTGGGGNTEAFF
TRBJ2-3 . TRBV5-6 many TGTGCCAGCAGCTTGGATAGGAATACGCAGTATTTT CASSLDRNTQYF
TRBJ2-7 TRBD1 TRBV7-2 many TGTGCCAGCAGTTCTACAGGGGTAGGAGAGCAGTACTTC CASSSTGVGEQYF
TRBJ1-5 . TRBV4-2 many TGTGCCAGCAGCCAAGTCGGAGACCGCGGTCAGCCCCAGCATTTT CASSQVGDRGQPQHF
TRBJ1-3 . TRBV24-1 many TGTGCCACCAGTGCTGGAAACACCATATATTTT CATSAGNTIYF
TRBJ2-7 TRBD1 TRBV7-3 many TGTGCCAGCAGCTTAAAGGTGGGACAGGTTAGCGAGCAGTACTTC CASSLKVGQVSEQYF
TRBJ2-5 TRBD1 TRBV3-1 many TGTGCCAGCAGCCCAAGGTGGGGACAGGGGTCAGTGGGGGAGACCCAGTACTTC CASSPRWGQGSVGETQYF
TRBJ2-1 TRBD1 TRBV15 few TGTGCCACCAGCCTCAGGGACAGGGGGCCTACAGATACGCAGTTCTTC CATSLRDRGPTDTQFF
TRBJ2-3 . TRBV20-1 many TGCAGTGCACCGCCGGGTCTCCAAGGAGATACGCAGTATTTT CSAPPGLQGDTQYF
TRBJ2-7 . TRBV6-2/TRBV6-3 . TGTGCCAGCAGCCTTACTAGGAACGAGCAGTACTTC CASSLTRNEQYF
TRBJ2-7 TRBD2 TRBV27 many TGTGCCAGCAGTCCCTCGGGGGGGAGCACCTACGAGCAGTACTTC CASSPSGGSTYEQYF
TRBJ2-3 . TRBV7-9 many TGTGCCAGCAGCTTTGGACTTAGCACAGATACGCAGTATTTT CASSFGLSTDTQYF
TRBJ2-7 TRBD2 TRBV7-2 many TGTGCCAGCAGCTTAGAACTAGCGGGGGTTGAGCAGTACTTC CASSLELAGVEQYF
TRBJ2-1 . TRBV15 many TGTGCCACCAGCAACTCCGTCAGAGATGAGCAGTTCTTC CATSNSVRDEQFF
TRBJ2-2 TRBD2 TRBV5-4 many TGTGCCAGCAGCTTGCCTAGCGGGGGGGCGAACACCGGGGAGCTGTTTTTT CASSLPSGGANTGELFF